This entry lists 25 T cell receptor beta chains sequenced from one sample in a study of T cell responses to AZD1222 COVID-19 vaccine. TCRdb keeps only in-frame clones here, not all; method: immunoSEQ multiplex PCR. The data show approximately 270,000 clones, 90% to 95% seen once. This specimen was peripheral blood, taken 28 days after the second AZD1222 dose. The receptor set was obtained from an adult who received the AZD1222 COVID-19 vaccine.

The chain has TRBV6-4 and TRBJ2-7; 9 bases align to TRBD1. This CDR3 contains 12 residues. Looked up from germline, CDR1 is MRHNA and CDR2 is SNTAGT. The V and J ends lost 10 bases and 2 bases, in that order; junction bases with no gene match: 3. CDR3 sequence: CANRDRAYEQYF. For the CDR3, the DNA is TGTGCCAACCGGGACAGGGCCTACGAGCAGTACTTC.

The J gene is TRBJ2-7, the V gene TRBV2; perhaps D is TRBD1 or TRBD2 (6 bases each). The germline V gene has CDR1 SNHLY and CDR2 FYNNEI. V lost 5 bases and J 5 bases, leaving 13 bases between the germline ends. This CDR3 is built from 13 residues. CDR3 sequence: CASSRPRGDEQYF. CDR3 nucleotide sequence: TGTGCCAGCAGTCGCCCTAGGGGGGACGAGCAGTACTTC.

The rearrangement links TRBV2 to TRBJ2-7; the D gene is possibly TRBD2 (6 bases). The germline CDR1 and CDR2 sequences are SNHLY and FYNNEI. Trimming took off 6 bases at V and 3 bases at J, with 9 bases between the two ends. This CDR3 has 12 residues. CDR3 bases: TGTGCCAGCAGCGCGGGATTCTACGAGCAGTACTTC. It specifies CASSAGFYEQYF.

The CDR3 DNA follows: TGTGCCAGTAGTATAAGGGGGAGTGGAAACACCATATATTTT. Translating it yields CASSIRGSGNTIYF. J is TRBJ1-3 and V is TRBV19, with a weak D call TRBD1 (6 bases). V lost 2 bases, J lost 3 bases, and 8 bases lay in between. Per germline, CDR1 LNHDA and CDR2 SQIVND (reference sequence). This CDR3 comprises 14 residues.

V and J are TRBV2 and TRBJ2-2; 8 bases align to TRBD1. The V segment lost 1 base and the J segment 6 bases; nucleotides outside the gene matches: 4. This CDR3 region has 15 residues. The germline V gene encodes CDR1 SNHLY and CDR2 FYNNEI. This chain's CDR3 is CASSEEQGGPGELFF. In DNA form, the CDR3 reads TGTGCCAGCAGTGAAGAACAGGGGGGACCCGGGGAGCTGTTTTTT.

The chain has TRBV7-2 and TRBJ2-2; TRBD1 might be the D (5 bases). Germline lookup yields CDR1 SGHTA and CDR2 FQGNSA. V lost 3 bases and J 1 base, leaving 12 bases between the germline ends. The CDR3 sequence is 16 residues long. The CDR3 coding sequence is TGTGCCAGCAGCTTCGCAGGGTGGTGGAACACCGGGGAGCTGTTTTTT. It is translated as CASSFAGWWNTGELFF.

Here the CDR3 reads CASRAKAGGTYEQYF. DNA of the CDR3: TGTGCCAGTAGAGCCAAAGCGGGGGGAACCTACGAGCAGTACTTC. The chain carries TRBV19 and TRBJ2-7; TRBD2 aligns across 9 bases. This CDR3 is 15 amino acids long. Germline trimming cut 6 bases from V and 2 bases from J; bases unmatched to any gene: 8. Germline values: CDR1 LNHDA, CDR2 SQIVND (reference sequence).

J is TRBJ2-7 and V is TRBV11-2; possible D gene TRBD2, 6 bases. V lost 8 bases and J lost 0, with 11 bases in between. The CDR3 runs 13 residues. The germline gives CDR1 SGHAT, CDR2 FQNNGV. The CDR3 bases are TGTGCCAGCCGGGGGTTGCTCTCCTACGAGCAGTACTTC. Amino acid sequence: CASRGLLSYEQYF.

The V gene is TRBV11-2, the J gene TRBJ2-5; D gene unclear. This CDR3 is 13 amino acids long. Germline CDR1 SGHAT, CDR2 FQNNGV. The ends were cut back, 1 base at V and 4 bases at J, with 7 bases in the middle. The DNA of the CDR3 is TGTGCCAGCAGCTTAGCCCCTATAGAGACCCAGTACTTC. Translating it yields CASSLAPIETQYF.

The chain links TRBV12-5 to TRBJ2-1, with D possibly matching TRBD1 (6 bases). V was pared by 1 base and J by 6 bases, with 13 bases between. Germline-derived CDR1 and CDR2 are LGHNT and FRNRAP. The CDR3 is 15 amino acids. CDR3 bases: TGTGCTAGTGGTTTGGGCCGCTGGGGGCTCAATGAGCAGTTCTTC. This codes for CASGLGRWGLNEQFF.

The V call is TRBV5-1, the J call TRBJ2-1, with 9 nucleotides matching TRBD2. Germline CDR1 reads SGHRS; CDR2 reads YFSETQ. The trim removed 0 bases at V and 4 bases at J, leaving 2 bases unmatched. The CDR3 length is 15 residues. The CDR3 nucleotides read TGCGCCAGCAGCTTGGCTAGCGGGATGTACAATGAGCAGTTCTTC. Translation gives CASSLASGMYNEQFF.

The chain combines TRBV5-1 with TRBJ2-2; D remains unclear. Germline V gives CDR1 SGHRS, CDR2 YFSETQ. This CDR3 region has 15 residues. Trimming stripped 4 bases from V and 4 bases from J, with 14 bases between. CDR3 in amino acids: CASSPTPPLTGELFF. CDR3 nucleotide sequence: TGCGCCAGCAGCCCGACCCCTCCCCTCACCGGGGAGCTGTTTTTT.

This chain joins TRBV19 and TRBJ1-1; TRBD1 is a possible D gene (6 bases). Looked up from germline, CDR1 is LNHDA and CDR2 is SQIVND (reference sequence). This CDR3 spans 16 amino acids. V was pared by 7 bases and J by 3 bases, with 21 bases between. The DNA of the CDR3 is TGTGCCAGTACCTCTATATGGGGGCCGTCGGACACTGAAGCTTTCTTT. It yields the protein CASTSIWGPSDTEAFF.

The chain links TRBV11-2 to TRBJ2-2; D ambiguous. The germline CDR1 and CDR2 sequences are SGHAT and FQNNGV. Trimming took off 0 bases at V and 2 bases at J, with 4 bases between the two ends. The CDR3 totals 14 residues. The CDR3 region is CASSLDFNTGELFF. Here the CDR3 DNA reads TGTGCCAGCAGCTTAGATTTTAACACCGGGGAGCTGTTTTTT.

This chain connects TRBV28 to TRBJ2-7; 9 bases fit TRBD2. Germline V lookup: CDR1 MDHEN, CDR2 SYDVKM. The V gene end was trimmed by 2 bases and the J gene end by 7 bases; junction bases not matched to a gene: 6. This CDR3 is built from 14 residues. The CDR3 bases are TGTGCCAGCAGTTTAGCGGGAGGGCCGGGGGAGCAGTACTTC. Translating gives CASSLAGGPGEQYF.

The V gene is TRBV2, the J gene TRBJ1-4; TRBD1 is a possible D gene (5 bases). Trimming stripped 8 bases from V and 4 bases from J, with 14 bases between. Germline V lookup: CDR1 SNHLY, CDR2 FYNNEI. This CDR3 region has 14 residues. For the CDR3, the DNA is TGTGCCAGCCGCATGGAGGGGCGTAATGAAAAACTGTTTTTT. Its protein is CASRMEGRNEKLFF.

The chain couples TRBV2 to TRBJ2-2; 12 nucleotides agree with TRBD1. V lost 6 bases and J lost 1; bases outside the gene matches: 15. The germline CDR1 and CDR2 sequences are SNHLY and FYNNEI. The CDR3 loop spans 20 amino acids. The CDR3 reads CASRVKGTGGALVNTGELFF. The CDR3 DNA is TGTGCCAGCAGGGTAAAGGGGACAGGGGGCGCGCTCGTGAACACCGGGGAGCTGTTTTTT.

The chain has TRBV5-1 and TRBJ2-1; 11 bases line up with TRBD2. Germline loops: CDR1 SGHRS, CDR2 YFSETQ. This CDR3 has 15 residues. Trimming removed 4 bases from V and 4 bases from J; junction bases left unmatched: 4. The CDR3 sequence is CASSQTSGVYNEQFF. As DNA, the CDR3 is TGCGCCAGCAGCCAGACTAGCGGGGTTTACAATGAGCAGTTCTTC.

The V gene is TRBV29-1, the J gene TRBJ2-1, with D possibly matching TRBD1 (6 bases). The CDR3 length is 12 residues. The germline V and J ends were trimmed by 8 bases and 5 bases, with 13 bases remaining between them. CDR1 is SQVTM and CDR2 is ANQGSEA in the germline V gene. The CDR3 coding sequence is TGCAGCACCCAACAGGGCGACAATGAGCAGTTCTTC. Its protein is CSTQQGDNEQFF.

The chain is built from TRBV4-2 and TRBJ1-5; no clear D gene. V was pared by 1 base and J by 6 bases, with 13 bases between. This CDR3 spans 15 amino acids. The germline gives CDR1 LGHNA, CDR2 YNFKEQ. The CDR3 DNA is TGTGCCAGCAGCCAAGGCAACCGACTAGTTCAGCCCCAGCATTTT. Its protein product is CASSQGNRLVQPQHF.

This clone was seen only once. This chain connects TRBV7-9 to TRBJ2-5; a possible D gene is TRBD2 (5 bases). The CDR3 is made up of 16 amino acids. Germline CDR1 is SEHNR and CDR2 is FQNEAQ (reference sequence). The germline V and J ends were trimmed by 5 bases and 5 bases, with 21 bases remaining between them. CDR3 nucleotides: TGTGCCAGCAGCCCAGTGGTCCCGGCGGGTAGGGAGACCCAGTACTTC. Residues: CASSPVVPAGRETQYF.

V usage is TRBV7-3 and J usage is TRBJ2-7; D is perhaps TRBD1 or TRBD2 (5 bases each). CDR3 length: 14 amino acids. CDR1 is SGHTA, CDR2 FQGTGA, per germline. Trimming took 5 bases from V and 3 from J, leaving 14 bases between them. This CDR3 is CASSEGRGNYEQYF. The DNA for the CDR3 is TGTGCCAGCAGCGAGGGACGGGGAAACTACGAGCAGTACTTC.

This chain uses TRBV28 with TRBJ1-1; D is unresolved. The V end was cut by 8 bases, the J end by 6 bases, with 10 bases between. The CDR3 covers 11 residues. Germline CDR1 and CDR2: MDHEN and SYDVKM. The CDR3 reads CASGERAEAFF. The CDR3 bases are TGTGCCAGCGGTGAGAGAGCTGAAGCTTTCTTT. Full variable domain (rest looked up from reference TRBV28 and TRBJ1-1): DVKVTQSSRYLVKRTGEKVFLECVQDMDHENMFWYRQDPGLGLRLIYFSYDVKMKEKGDIPEGYSVSREKKERFSLILESASTNQTSMYLCASGERAEAFFGQGTRLTVV.

The chain employs TRBV3-1 (or the pseudogene TRBV3-2) and TRBJ1-2, with a tentative D call TRBD1 (5 bases). Per germline, CDR1 LGHDT and CDR2 YNNKEL (reference sequence). The CDR3 runs 13 residues. Trimming removed 4 bases from V and 7 bases from J, with 13 bases in between. The CDR3 DNA reads TGTGCCAGCAGCCCCCAGTACGGGGGTGGCTACACCTTC. It translates to CASSPQYGGGYTF.

The gene calls are TRBV21-1 and TRBJ1-1; the D call TRBD1 from the table was never checked on the DNA. TRBV21-1 is classified as a pseudogene. The CDR3 sequence is 19 residues long. CDR3: CASSKGHPLRTGQNTEAFF. CDR3 coding DNA: TGTGCCAGCAGCAAAGGACACCCACTTCGGACAGGGCAGAACACTGAAGCTTTCTTT.